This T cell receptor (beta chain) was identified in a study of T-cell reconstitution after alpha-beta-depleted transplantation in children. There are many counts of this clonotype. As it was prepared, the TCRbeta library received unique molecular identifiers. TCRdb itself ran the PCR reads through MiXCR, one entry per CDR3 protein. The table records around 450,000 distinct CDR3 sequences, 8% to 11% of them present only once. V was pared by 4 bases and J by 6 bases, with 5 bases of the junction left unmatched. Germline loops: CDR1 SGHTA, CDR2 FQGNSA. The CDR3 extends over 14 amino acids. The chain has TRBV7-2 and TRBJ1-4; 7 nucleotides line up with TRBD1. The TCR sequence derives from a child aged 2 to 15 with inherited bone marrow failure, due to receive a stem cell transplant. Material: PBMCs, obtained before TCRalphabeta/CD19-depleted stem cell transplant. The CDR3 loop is CASSSRGWDEKLFF. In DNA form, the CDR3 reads TGTGCCAGCAGCTCCAGGGGGTGGGATGAAAAACTGTTTTTT.